The clone carrying this T cell receptor beta chain was seen a handful of times. Its cognate antigen is unknown. These data come from a study of lymphopenia after photon versus proton radiotherapy. General study points: Under photons, naive T cells and diversity fell while effector/memory populations rose.

Clones were sequenced by immunoSEQ multiplex PCR, and TCRdb holds only the in-frame ones, with some missing. The sample carries fewer than 45,000 clones, about 86% recorded once. Trimming cost V 3 bases and J 2 bases, with 12 bases left between them. The CDR3 has 15 residues. The V gene's germline CDR1 is LNHDA and CDR2 SQIVND (reference sequence). The genes are TRBV19 and TRBJ2-3; D may be TRBD2 (5 bases). This specimen was peripheral blood, taken from a patient treated with proton-based radiotherapy. The sequence was collected from a woman in her 70s with pancreatic cancer. Some clones in this sample may be carry-over from other donors' samples. The CDR3 loop reads CASSIGGGYTDTQYF. CDR3 in DNA: TGTGCCAGTAGTATTGGTGGCGGGTACACAGATACGCAGTATTTT.